The rows below give T cell receptor beta chains drawn from one sample of a study of OX40 agonist ivuxolimab in advanced cancers. Clones were read by immunoSEQ multiplex PCR, and TCRdb kept only the in-frame ones, dropping some. The table includes tens of thousands of clones, roughly 84% detected once. The sequencing here drew on CD4+ or CD8+ T cells sorted from blood, taken in a trial of the OX40 agonist ivuxolimab. The receptors come from an adult with an advanced solid tumor such as melanoma, head and neck, liver or kidney cancer. Each CDR3 is given with its conserved first and last residue. A D gene is named only where the DNA matches it firmly. Size is stated for part of the rows, as once, few or many counts, or as a class when the clone is expanded.

TRBV11-2	TRBJ1-6	TRBD1	.	CASSLRGQYNSPLHF	TGTGCCAGCAGCTTAAGGGGACAGTATAATTCACCCCTCCACTTT
TRBV9	TRBJ1-6	.	.	CASTAQDGASLHF	TGTGCCAGCACGGCCCAGGACGGGGCATCCCTCCACTTT
TRBV21-1	TRBJ1-1	.	.	CASSRQTGGGGAFF	TGTGCCAGCAGCCGCCAGACAGGGGGCGGAGGAGCTTTCTTT
TRBV2	TRBJ2-5	TRBD1	.	CASSGTGEQTQYF	TGTGCCAGCAGTGGGACAGGGGAGCAGACCCAGTACTTC
TRBV5-1	TRBJ2-7	TRBD2	once	CASSLSGGNFYEQYF	TGCGCCAGCAGCTTGTCCGGGGGGAATTTCTACGAGCAGTACTTC
TRBV9	TRBJ2-7	.	.	CASSVGGATLYEQYF	TGTGCCAGCAGCGTAGGCGGGGCGACATTGTACGAGCAGTACTTC
TRBV7-2	TRBJ1-2	.	once	CASSLDVEEWGYTF	TGTGCCAGCAGCTTAGATGTGGAGGAATGGGGCTACACCTTC
TRBV4-3	TRBJ2-2	TRBD2	.	CASSQPSGPGELFF	TGCGCCAGCAGCCAGCCTAGCGGCCCCGGGGAGCTGTTTTTT
TRBV7-9	TRBJ2-3	TRBD2	.	CASSRGGGATDTQYF	TGTGCCAGCAGCCGGGGCGGGGGGGCGACAGATACGCAGTATTTT
TRBV5-1	TRBJ1-4	.	.	CASSPAGGVTNEKLFF	TGCGCCAGCAGCCCCGCCGGGGGGGTAACTAATGAAAAACTGTTTTTT
TRBV7-9	TRBJ1-1	.	.	CASSLGRAVNTEAFF	TGTGCCAGCAGCTTAGGAAGGGCGGTTAACACTGAAGCTTTCTTT
TRBV11-1	TRBJ1-1	.	.	CASSLFRGSTEAFF	TGTGCCAGCAGCTTATTTCGGGGAAGCACTGAAGCTTTCTTT